This T cell receptor beta chain is drawn from a study of T cells in Graves' hyperthyroidism and ophthalmopathy (dated by TCRdb to between 2018 and 2021). In terms of the full investigation: Peripheral blood was sampled at the time of initial diagnosis, prior to any treatment. TCR V-J signatures able to tell the groups apart were searched for in a discovery cohort of some 100 patients, of whom over 40 had Graves' ophthalmopathy and 55 to 60 had stable Graves' hyperthyroidism. Whether ophthalmopathy could be predicted prospectively was tested in an independent validation cohort made up of approximately 19 hyperthyroidism patients plus 17 patients who later progressed to ophthalmopathy. The 100 discovery patients were randomly split 7:3 into training and test sets. The study also compared thyroid tissue and blood T-cell repertoires from five or six Graves' hyperthyroidism patients. Following sampling, methimazole starting at 30 mg daily was given to hyperthyroidism patients, and high-dose intravenous methylprednisolone was given to ophthalmopathy patients. TCR Vbeta CDR3 sequencing of some 140 peripheral blood samples (over 40 ophthalmopathy, approximately 80 hyperthyroidism and some 17 progressor patients) is reported in the paper.

Findings and caveats that apply to the study as a whole: In cross-validation, a model built on a 13 V-J signature told ophthalmopathy apart from stable hyperthyroidism with about 90% sensitivity and around 81% specificity, and in testing the same model reached 80%/75%. Blood samples also contained most of the expanded thyroid clonotypes (frequency above 0.001), which suggests that blood repertoires may reflect thyroid immune responses. Sample size was not statistically predetermined, and blinding of investigators to group allocation was not performed. In validation, progression to ophthalmopathy was predicted by the model with approximately 67% sensitivity and roughly 72% specificity, a median of about 6.8 months before onset.

Per the germline V gene (reference sequence), SGHNT is the CDR1 and YYREEE is the CDR2. Trimming removed 4 bases from V and 2 bases from J; the gene matches leave 7 bases unexplained. Spanning cysteine to phenylalanine, the CDR3 consists of 16 amino acids. Only the CDR3 DNA stays, 48 bases, in frame from base 1. The TCR beta CDR3 regions were amplified from the RNA transcripts. The first round of RT-PCR for the TCR CDR3 was performed with the HTBI primer set and the Qiagen OneStep RT-PCR kit. The libraries were constructed in a second round of multiplex PCR and then size-selected and purified. Paired-end sequencing of the libraries was performed with 100 bp reads on an Illumina HiSeq2000. Per the source publication's procedure: Raw data were processed with SOAPnuke, discarding reads with adapters, uncalled bases, mean Phred below 15, or no exact constant-primer or identifier match. High-quality paired reads were merged with COPE v1.2.5, and unique nucleotide sequences were defined as clonotypes. MiTCR v1.1 was used to align clonotypes to the IMGT TRBV, TRBD and TRBJ reference segments. Only V-J combinations with frequency above 0.0001, covering about 99% of repertoires, were analysed. The TCS score was defined as F50 (clonal expansion) divided by E x V (chaos), with BLOSUM62-based TCRdist calculated between CDR3 peptides within each V-J. Welch's t-statistics and random forest reduced several hundred V-J features to 13, which were used in a naive Bayes classifier (R e1071). The Morisita-Horn index was used to measure how similar the thyroid and blood repertoires were. TCRdb cleaned the public reads at Q25 with fastp, built clones with MiXCR and kept in-frame beta chains. For every CDR3 protein sequence, its rows merge into one entry that carries the most common genes and DNA. What appears here as the V and J calls and clone size reflects TCRdb's work, not the paper's. Here the sample has some 800,000 distinct CDR3 sequences; roughly 40% occur a single time. The ten largest clones take up more than 7% of the sample.

A patient counted as having stable Graves' hyperthyroidism if no progression to ophthalmopathy occurred over 18 months of follow-up. The hyperthyroidism patients were between 18 and 65 years old and newly diagnosed, with a disease duration of less than 2 months. Any patient with an uncontrolled infection, another autoimmune disease, pregnancy or lactation was excluded. Diagnoses were established on the basis of clinical symptoms, serum thyroxine and TRAb, thyroid ultrasound, and orbital computed tomography. Ficoll-Paque density gradient centrifugation was used to isolate PBMCs from around 10 ml of fresh peripheral blood. Total RNA was extracted with Trizol reagent, and quality was checked on an Agilent 2100 Bioanalyzer. Points on this clonotype: Its specific antigen is unknown. Base qualities are not at hand, and no much larger clone is one base apart.

This chain joins TRBV5-4 to TRBJ2-7; TRBD2 lines up with 12 middle nucleotides. Source material: blood. This TCR derives from a man between 18 and 35 years old with Graves' hyperthyroidism. The CDR3 sequence is CASSPYGLAGTYEQYF. The nucleotide sequence is TGTGCCAGCAGCCCCTACGGACTAGCGGGGACCTACGAGCAGTACTTC.